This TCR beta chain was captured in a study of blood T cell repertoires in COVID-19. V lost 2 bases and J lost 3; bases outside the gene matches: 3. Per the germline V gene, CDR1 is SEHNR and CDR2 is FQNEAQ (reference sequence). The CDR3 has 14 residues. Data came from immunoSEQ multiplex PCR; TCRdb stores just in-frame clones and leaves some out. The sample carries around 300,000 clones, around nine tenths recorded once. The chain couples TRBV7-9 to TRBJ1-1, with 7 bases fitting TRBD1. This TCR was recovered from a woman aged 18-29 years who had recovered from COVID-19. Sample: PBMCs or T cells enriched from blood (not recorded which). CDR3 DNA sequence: TGTGCCAGCAGCTTAATACAGGGGTACACTGAAGCTTTCTTT. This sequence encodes CASSLIQGYTEAFF.